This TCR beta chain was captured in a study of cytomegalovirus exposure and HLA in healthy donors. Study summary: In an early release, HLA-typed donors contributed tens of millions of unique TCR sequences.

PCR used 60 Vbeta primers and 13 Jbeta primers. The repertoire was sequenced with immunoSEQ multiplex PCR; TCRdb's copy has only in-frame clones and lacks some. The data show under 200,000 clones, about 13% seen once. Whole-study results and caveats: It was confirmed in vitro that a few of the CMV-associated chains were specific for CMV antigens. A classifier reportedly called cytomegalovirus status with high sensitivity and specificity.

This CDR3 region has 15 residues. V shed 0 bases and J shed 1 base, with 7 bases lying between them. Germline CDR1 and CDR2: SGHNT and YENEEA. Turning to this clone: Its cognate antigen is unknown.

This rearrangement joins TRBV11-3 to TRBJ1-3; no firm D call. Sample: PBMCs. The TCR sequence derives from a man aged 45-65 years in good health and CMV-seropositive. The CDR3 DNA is TGTGCCAGCAGCTTAGATTCGGGGTCTGGAAACACCATATATTTT. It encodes CASSLDSGSGNTIYF. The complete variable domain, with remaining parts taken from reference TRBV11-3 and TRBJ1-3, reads EAGVVQSPRYKIIEKKQPVAFWCNPISGHNTLYWYLQNLGQGPELLIRYENEEAVDDSQLPKDRFSAERLKGVDSTLKIQPAELGDSAVYLCASSLDSGSGNTIYFGEGSWLTVV.